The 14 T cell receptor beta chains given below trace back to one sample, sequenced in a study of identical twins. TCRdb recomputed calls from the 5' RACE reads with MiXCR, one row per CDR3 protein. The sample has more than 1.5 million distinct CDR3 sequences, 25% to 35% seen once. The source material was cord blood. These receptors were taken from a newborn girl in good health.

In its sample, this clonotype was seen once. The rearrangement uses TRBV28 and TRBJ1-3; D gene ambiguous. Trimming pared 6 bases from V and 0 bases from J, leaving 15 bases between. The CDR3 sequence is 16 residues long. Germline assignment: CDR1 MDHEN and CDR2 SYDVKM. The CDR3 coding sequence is TGTGCCAGCAGACTACCGGACGGCCTCTCTGGAAACACCATATATTTT. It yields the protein CASRLPDGLSGNTIYF.

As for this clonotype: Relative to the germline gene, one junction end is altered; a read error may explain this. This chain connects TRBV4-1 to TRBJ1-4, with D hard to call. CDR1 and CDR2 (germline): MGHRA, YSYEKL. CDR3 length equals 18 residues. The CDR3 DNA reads TGCGCCAGCGGCCAAATCGGTCTTTCATATTCCTATAATGAAAAACTGTTTTTT. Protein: CASGQIGLSYSYNEKLFF.

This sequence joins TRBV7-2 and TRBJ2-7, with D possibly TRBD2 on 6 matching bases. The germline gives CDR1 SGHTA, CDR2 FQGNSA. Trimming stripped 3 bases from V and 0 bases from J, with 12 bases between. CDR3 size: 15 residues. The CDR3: CASSFAGMVSYEQYF. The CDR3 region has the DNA TGTGCCAGCAGCTTTGCGGGGATGGTCTCCTACGAGCAGTACTTC.

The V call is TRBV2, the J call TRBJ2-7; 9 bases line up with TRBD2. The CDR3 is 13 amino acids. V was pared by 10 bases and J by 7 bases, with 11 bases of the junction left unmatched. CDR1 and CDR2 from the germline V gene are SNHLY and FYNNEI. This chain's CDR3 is CATGGRAYNEQYF. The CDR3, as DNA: TGTGCCACAGGCGGGAGGGCGTATAATGAGCAGTACTTC.

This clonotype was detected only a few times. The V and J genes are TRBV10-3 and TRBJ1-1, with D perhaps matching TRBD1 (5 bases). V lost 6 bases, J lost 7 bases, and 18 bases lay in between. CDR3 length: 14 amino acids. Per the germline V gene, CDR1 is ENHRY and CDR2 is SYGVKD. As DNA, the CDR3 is TGTGCCATCAGAAGGAGCGGGGGAAGGAGTGAAGCTTTCTTT. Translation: CAIRRSGGRSEAFF.

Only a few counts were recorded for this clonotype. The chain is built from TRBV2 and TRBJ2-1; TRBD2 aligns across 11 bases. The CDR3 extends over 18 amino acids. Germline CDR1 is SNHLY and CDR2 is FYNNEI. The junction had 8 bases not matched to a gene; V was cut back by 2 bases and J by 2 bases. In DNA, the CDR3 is TGTGCCAGCAGTGAAATTAGCGGGGGGGTCGTTGCCTACAATGAGCAGTTCTTC. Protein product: CASSEISGGVVAYNEQFF. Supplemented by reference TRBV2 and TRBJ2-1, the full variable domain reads EPEVTQTPSHQVTQMGQEVILRCVPISNHLYFYWYRQILGQKVEFLVSFYNNEISEKSEIFDDQFSVERPDGSNFTLKIRSTKLEDSAMYFCASSEISGGVVAYNEQFFGPGTRLTVL.

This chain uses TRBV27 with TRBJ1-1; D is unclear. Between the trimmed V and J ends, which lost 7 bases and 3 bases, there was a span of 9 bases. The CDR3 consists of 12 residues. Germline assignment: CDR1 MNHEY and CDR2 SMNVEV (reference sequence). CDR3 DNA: TGTGCCAGCATAGGCGGCTACACTGAAGCTTTCTTT. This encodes CASIGGYTEAFF.

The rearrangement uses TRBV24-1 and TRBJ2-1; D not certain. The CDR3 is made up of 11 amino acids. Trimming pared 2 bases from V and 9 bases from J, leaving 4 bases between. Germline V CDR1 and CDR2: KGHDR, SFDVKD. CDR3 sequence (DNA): TGTGCCACCAGTGATTCTGGTGAGCAGTTCTTC. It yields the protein CATSDSGEQFF.

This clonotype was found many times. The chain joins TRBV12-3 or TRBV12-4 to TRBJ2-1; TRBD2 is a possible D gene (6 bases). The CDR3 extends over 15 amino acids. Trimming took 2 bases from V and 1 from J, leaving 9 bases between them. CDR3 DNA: TGTGCCAGCAGTTTACTAGCGCAATCCTACAATGAGCAGTTCTTC. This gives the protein CASSLLAQSYNEQFF.

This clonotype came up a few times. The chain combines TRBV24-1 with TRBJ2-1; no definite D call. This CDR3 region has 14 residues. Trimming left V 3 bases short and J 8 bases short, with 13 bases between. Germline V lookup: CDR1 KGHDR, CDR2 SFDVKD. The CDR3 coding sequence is TGTGCCACCAGTGATCGCGGTCTAATGTATGAGCAGTTCTTC. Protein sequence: CATSDRGLMYEQFF.

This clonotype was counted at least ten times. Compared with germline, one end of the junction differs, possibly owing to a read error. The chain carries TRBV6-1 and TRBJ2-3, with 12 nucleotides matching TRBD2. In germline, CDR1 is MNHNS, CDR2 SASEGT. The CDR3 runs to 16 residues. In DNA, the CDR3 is TGCGCCAGCAGCGTACTAGCGGGGGGCGGCACAGATACGCAGTATTTT. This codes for CASSVLAGGGTDTQYF.

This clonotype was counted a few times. CDR3 bases: TGTGCCAGCCATCCCCGACTAGCGGGAGGGCCAGATGAGCAGTTCTTC. Translating gives CASHPRLAGGPDEQFF. The chain joins TRBV3-1 to TRBJ2-1; 14 bases agree with TRBD2. The CDR3 runs 16 residues. The V gene end was trimmed by 8 bases and the J gene end by 8 bases; junction bases not matched to a gene: 11. Germline V gene sequence: CDR1 LGHDT, CDR2 YNNKEL (reference sequence).

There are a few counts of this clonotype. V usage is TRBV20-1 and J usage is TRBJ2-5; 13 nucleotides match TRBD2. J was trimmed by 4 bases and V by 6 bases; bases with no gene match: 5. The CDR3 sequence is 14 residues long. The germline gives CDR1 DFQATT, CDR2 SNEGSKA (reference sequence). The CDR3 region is CSAGGLAGVETQYF. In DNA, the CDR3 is TGCAGTGCGGGAGGACTAGCGGGGGTAGAGACCCAGTACTTC.

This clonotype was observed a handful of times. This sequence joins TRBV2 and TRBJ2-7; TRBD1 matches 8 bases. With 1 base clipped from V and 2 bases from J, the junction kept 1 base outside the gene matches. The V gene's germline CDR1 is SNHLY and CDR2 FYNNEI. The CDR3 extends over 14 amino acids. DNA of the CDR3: TGTGCCAGCAGTGAAGGGACAGGGACCTACGAGCAGTACTTC. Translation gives CASSEGTGTYEQYF.